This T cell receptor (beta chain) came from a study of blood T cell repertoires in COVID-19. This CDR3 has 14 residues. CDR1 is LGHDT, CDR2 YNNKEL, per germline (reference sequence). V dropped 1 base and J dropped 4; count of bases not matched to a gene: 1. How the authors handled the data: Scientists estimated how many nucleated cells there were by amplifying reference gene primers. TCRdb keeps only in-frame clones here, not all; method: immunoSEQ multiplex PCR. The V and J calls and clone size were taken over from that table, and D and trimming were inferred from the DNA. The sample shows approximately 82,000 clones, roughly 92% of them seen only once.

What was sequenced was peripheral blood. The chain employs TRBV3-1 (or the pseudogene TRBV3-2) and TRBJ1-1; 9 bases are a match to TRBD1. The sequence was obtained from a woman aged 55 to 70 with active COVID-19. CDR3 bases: TGTGCCAGCAGCCAAGGGACAGGGGTCACTGAAGCTTTCTTT. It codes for CASSQGTGVTEAFF.